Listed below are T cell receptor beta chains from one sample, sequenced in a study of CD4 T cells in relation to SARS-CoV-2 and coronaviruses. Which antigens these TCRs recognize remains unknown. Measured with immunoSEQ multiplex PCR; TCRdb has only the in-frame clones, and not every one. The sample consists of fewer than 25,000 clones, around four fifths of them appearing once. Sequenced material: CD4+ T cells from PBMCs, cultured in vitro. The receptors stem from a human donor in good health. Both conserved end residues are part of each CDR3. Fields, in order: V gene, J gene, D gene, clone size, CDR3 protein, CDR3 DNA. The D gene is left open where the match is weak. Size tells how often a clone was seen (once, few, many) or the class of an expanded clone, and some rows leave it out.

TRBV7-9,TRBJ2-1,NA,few,CASSPSPRADNEQFF,TGTGCCAGCAGCCCCTCCCCTCGGGCCGACAATGAGCAGTTCTTC
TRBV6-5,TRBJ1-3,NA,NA,CASRNVMRDGNTIYF,TGTGCCAGCAGAAATGTTATGAGGGATGGAAACACCATATATTTT
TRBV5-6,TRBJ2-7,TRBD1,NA,CASSFRDRVTYEQYF,TGTGCCAGCAGCTTCCGGGACAGGGTGACCTACGAGCAGTACTTC
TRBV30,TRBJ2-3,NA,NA,CAWSVQKDTQYF,TGTGCCTGGAGTGTACAGAAGGATACGCAGTATTTT
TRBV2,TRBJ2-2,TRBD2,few,CASKPTSGRVGELFF,TGTGCCAGCAAACCGACTAGCGGGAGAGTCGGGGAGCTGTTTTTT
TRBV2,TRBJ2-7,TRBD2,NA,CASRPGLGPYEQYF,TGTGCCAGCAGGCCGGGACTAGGGCCCTACGAGCAGTACTTC
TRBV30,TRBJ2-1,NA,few,CAWSVRTANGQFF,TGTGCCTGGAGTGTGAGGACAGCTAATGGGCAGTTCTTC
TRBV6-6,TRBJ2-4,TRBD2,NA,CASSLGGLAGGGTKNIQYF,TGTGCCAGCAGTCTAGGCGGACTAGCGGGAGGGGGGACCAAAAACATTCAGTACTTC
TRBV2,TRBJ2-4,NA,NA,CASNGEFKNIQYF,TGTGCCAGCAACGGCGAATTCAAAAACATTCAGTACTTC
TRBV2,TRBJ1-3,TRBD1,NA,CASREGQGAQRNTIYF,TGTGCCAGCAGAGAAGGACAGGGCGCGCAGAGAAACACCATATATTTT
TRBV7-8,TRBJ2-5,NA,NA,CASSYRRGSQETQYF,TGTGCCAGCAGCTACCGGAGGGGGTCCCAAGAGACCCAGTACTTC